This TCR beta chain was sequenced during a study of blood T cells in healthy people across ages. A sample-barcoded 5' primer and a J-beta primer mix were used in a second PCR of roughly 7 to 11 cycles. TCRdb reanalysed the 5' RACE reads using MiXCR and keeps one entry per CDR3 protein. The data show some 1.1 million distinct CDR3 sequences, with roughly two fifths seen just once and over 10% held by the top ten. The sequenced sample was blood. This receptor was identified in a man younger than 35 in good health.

The CDR3, as DNA: TGCAGTGCCCACTCCAGGACCGACACCGGGGAGCTGTTTTTT. It codes for CSAHSRTDTGELFF. This chain joins TRBV20-1 and TRBJ2-2; D gene ambiguous. CDR3 length equals 14 residues. Trimming cost V 6 bases and J 3 bases, with 14 bases left between them. The germline V gene has CDR1 DFQATT and CDR2 SNEGSKA (reference sequence).